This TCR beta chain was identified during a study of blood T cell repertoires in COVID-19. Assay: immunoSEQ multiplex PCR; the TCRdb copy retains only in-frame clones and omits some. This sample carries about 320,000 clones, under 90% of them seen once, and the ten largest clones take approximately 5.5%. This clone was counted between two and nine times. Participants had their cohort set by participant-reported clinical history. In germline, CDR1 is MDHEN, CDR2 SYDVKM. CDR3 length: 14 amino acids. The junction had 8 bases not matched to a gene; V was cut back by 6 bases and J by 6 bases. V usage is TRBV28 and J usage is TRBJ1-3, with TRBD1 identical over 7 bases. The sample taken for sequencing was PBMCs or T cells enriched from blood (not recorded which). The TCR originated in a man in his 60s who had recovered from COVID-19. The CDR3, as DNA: TGTGCCAGCAGCCCCACAGGGGTCCCAAACACCATATATTTT. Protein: CASSPTGVPNTIYF.